What follows are 7 T cell receptor beta chains derived from one specimen sequenced in a study of CD8 T cells in ankylosing spondylitis (dated by TCRdb to 2017 to 2019). Here is what the overall study found, with its caveats: Blood from ankylosing spondylitis patients appeared to be characterized by a TCR beta motif made up of under ten highly homologous amino acid variants.

What these receptors recognize is not known. Library preparation used 5' RACE. This sample was sequenced with an Illumina HiSeq 2500. In TCRdb, the public reads were trimmed at Q25 with fastp and aligned with MiXCR, with productive beta chains retained. Each CDR3 protein appears once, grouped with its most common genes and DNA. In all, the sample holds around 770,000 distinct CDR3 sequences, and around 19% of those were seen once. The ten largest account for approximately 18% of the sample. Sequencing used blood, either unsorted or a sorted T cell fraction (not recorded which). The origin of the receptors is a male donor with ankylosing spondylitis.

J is TRBJ2-7 and V is TRBV5-1, with 9 bases identical to TRBD1. The length of the CDR3 is 14 residues. CDR1 and CDR2 (germline): SGHRS, YFSETQ. V lost 5 bases, J lost 2 bases, and 5 bases stayed unmatched. CDR3 DNA: TGCGCCAGCAGAACAGGGGGCGCGACCTACGAGCAGTACTTC. This encodes CASRTGGATYEQYF.

The J gene is TRBJ1-1, the V gene TRBV5-1, with TRBD1 identical over 10 bases. Germline V gene sequence: CDR1 SGHRS, CDR2 YFSETQ. Unmatched junction bases numbered 9, after V lost 4 bases and J lost 0 bases. This CDR3 contains 17 residues. The CDR3 protein is CASSASGTGVMNTEAFF. In nucleotides, the CDR3 is TGCGCCAGCAGCGCCTCCGGGACAGGGGTCATGAACACTGAAGCTTTCTTT.

The chain has TRBV7-9 and TRBJ2-7; unclear D gene. Trimming stripped 5 bases from V and 2 bases from J, with 10 bases between. This CDR3 is built from 13 residues. Germline lookup yields CDR1 SEHNR and CDR2 FQNEAQ (reference sequence). The CDR3 is CASSGPTAYEQYF. Here the CDR3 DNA reads TGTGCCAGCAGCGGGCCCACGGCCTACGAGCAGTACTTC.

Ten or more counts support this clonotype. The V gene is TRBV29-1, the J gene TRBJ2-1; 7 bases map to TRBD2. The CDR3 is 12 amino acids. CDR1 is SQVTM and CDR2 is ANQGSEA in the germline V gene. The junction had 4 bases not matched to a gene; V was cut back by 4 bases and J by 7 bases. In DNA, the CDR3 is TGCAGCGTTGGAAGACTAGCAAATGAGCAGTTCTTC. Its translation: CSVGRLANEQFF.

This clonotype was detected only a few times. The CDR3 reads CASSLGPVGLPRSGANVLTF. CDR3 nucleotides: TGTGCCAGCAGCTTAGGGCCGGTGGGGCTTCCTCGCTCTGGGGCCAACGTCCTGACTTTC. The V gene is TRBV11-1, the J gene TRBJ2-6; a weak D match, TRBD1 (5 bases). V was trimmed by 1 base and J by 0 bases, leaving 19 bases between them. This CDR3 has 20 residues. Germline values: CDR1 SGHAT, CDR2 FQDESV (reference sequence).

This clonotype was seen a few times. The chain carries TRBV5-1 and TRBJ2-1; TRBD1 agrees at 7 bases. The J segment lost 6 bases and the V segment lost 2 bases, leaving 2 bases of the junction unmatched. Looked up from germline, CDR1 is SGHRS and CDR2 is YFSETQ. This CDR3 comprises 13 residues. The CDR3 sequence is CASSFDRANEQFF. CDR3 DNA: TGCGCCAGCAGCTTCGACAGGGCCAATGAGCAGTTCTTC.

This chain uses TRBV7-2 with TRBJ1-5; maybe TRBD1 (5 bases). Trimming took 5 bases from V and 1 from J, leaving 18 bases between them. This CDR3 is built from 17 residues. Germline CDR1 and CDR2: SGHTA and FQGNSA. CDR3 sequence reads: CASSPFGTSGSNQPQHF. CDR3 DNA sequence: TGTGCCAGCAGCCCGTTCGGGACTTCTGGGAGCAATCAGCCCCAGCATTTT.